The T cell receptor beta chain described here comes from a study of CD8 T cells in Susac syndrome. In the study overall: Patients with Susac syndrome were, at the time of blood collection, therapy-naive, maintained on corticosteroids, or maintained on intravenous immunoglobulin alone.

Isolation of CD8+ and CD4+ T cells was performed negatively, whereas enrichment of TEMRA cells was done by FACS. This CDR3 has 15 amino acids. V gave up 5 bases and J gave up 3 bases; unmatched junction bases: 6. CDR1 and CDR2 from the germline V gene are MNHEY and SMNVEV (reference sequence). A quantity of roughly 0.5 to 1 ug RNA underwent reverse transcription using random hexamers. TCRdb passed the immunoSEQ multiplex PCR reads through MiXCR, listing each CDR3 protein once. This sample has 200,000 to 250,000 distinct CDR3 sequences, with approximately 94% found just once. The chain carries TRBV27 and TRBJ2-4; 8 bases map to TRBD1. Sample: CD4+ T cells from PBMCs. The TCR was taken from a human donor with Susac syndrome. CDR3 in amino acids: CASSPPGQGKNIQYF. CDR3 in DNA: TGTGCCAGCAGTCCCCCTGGACAGGGCAAAAACATTCAGTACTTC.